This TCR beta chain emerged from a study of T cells expressing NK-cell markers. Whole-study results and caveats: The same clonotypes also predominated in the CD3+CD56-NKG2C+ fraction of a few donors. CD8+ T cells in more than five donors included dominant NKG2C+ clonotypes at about 1.0-7.0%.

With UMIs, 5'RACE template switching was used to make TCR beta cDNA. With the 5' RACE reads reprocessed, TCRdb shows one record per CDR3 protein and no DNA. The sample shows about 410,000 distinct CDR3 sequences, and roughly 10% sits with its ten largest clones. CDR1 is LNHDA, CDR2 SQIVND, per germline (reference sequence). The CDR3 loop spans 14 amino acids. As concerns this clonotype: Its specificity is not known.

The source of this sequence is a woman aged 50 to 60 in good health. The chain joins TRBV19 to TRBJ2-6. Sequencing was done on a sample of blood T cells: a sorted CD56 or NKG2C T cell subset, CD4+ or CD8+ T cells, or bulk PBMC T cells (not recorded which). This CDR3 reads CASSARAGANVLTF.